This TCR beta chain originates from a study of HIV-infected patients and healthy controls. Study observations and caveats: Slight age and sex differences between study cohorts did not explain the diversity differences. During therapy, HIV-associated CDR3s fell significantly in frequency, while CMV-associated CDR3s did not change significantly.

The repertoire came from unfractionated whole blood and reflected all unsorted peripheral T cells. About 450 ng RNA was reverse transcribed with alpha and beta constant-region primers. Using multiplexing indices, alpha and beta chain libraries were generated apart by chain-specific third strand synthesis. The cDNA received a 5' RACE adapter containing a random hexamer plus an SP2 sequencing primer site. TCRdb fed the 5' RACE reads into MiXCR, producing one record per CDR3 protein. The sample includes 17,000 or so distinct CDR3 sequences, around 5.5% of them seen just once. The CDR3 extends over 11 amino acids. V was shortened by 1 base and J by 4 bases, with 1 base between the two germline ends. This clonotype was counted many times. What it recognizes is unknown.

The rearrangement uses TRBV12-3 or TRBV12-4 and TRBJ2-5; D remains unclear. Sequenced sample: blood. The clonotype originates from an adult in good health. The CDR3 loop is CASSLGETQYF. Here the CDR3 DNA reads TGTGCCAGCAGTTTAGGAGAGACCCAGTACTTC.